Presented here are 3 T cell receptor beta chains from one specimen sequenced in a study of T cell changes during pregnancy in multiple sclerosis. Profiling relied on immunoSEQ multiplex PCR, and the TCRdb table lists in-frame clones only, not all of them. The sample lists 85,000 to 100,000 clones, roughly 90% occurring once. The starting material was peripheral blood, obtained in the first trimester of pregnancy. All receptors derive from a female donor with multiple sclerosis, enrolled in a pregnancy study.

The chain couples TRBV19 to TRBJ1-2; 7 bases match TRBD1. Germline V lookup: CDR1 LNHDA, CDR2 SQIVND (reference sequence). The ends lost 6 bases at V and 5 bases at J; junction bases unmatched: 6. The CDR3 runs 13 residues. The CDR3 region is CASRNTGEYGYTF. CDR3 coding DNA: TGTGCCAGTAGGAATACAGGGGAGTATGGCTACACCTTC.

The gene calls are TRBV7-7 and TRBJ2-2; D is ambiguous. Trimming removed 2 bases at V and 4 bases at J, with 5 bases between. Germline assignment: CDR1 SSHAT and CDR2 FNYEAQ (reference sequence). The CDR3 totals 13 residues. The CDR3 DNA sequence: TGTGCCAGCAGCTTATCTAGCACCGGGGAGCTGTTTTTT. Residues: CASSLSSTGELFF.

V is TRBV6-4 and J is TRBJ2-6; D uncertain. The germline V gene has CDR1 MRHNA and CDR2 SNTAGT. CDR3 length: 13 residues. V dropped 6 bases and J dropped 1 base, with 4 bases sitting between them. The CDR3: CASSQSGANVLTF. DNA for the CDR3: TGTGCCAGCAGCCAATCTGGGGCCAACGTCCTGACTTTC.